There are many counts of the clone carrying this T cell receptor beta chain. Amplified TCR beta CDR3 regions came from RNA transcripts. A set of HTBI primers served as the primers for a first-round RT-PCR of the TCR CDR3. A single record per CDR3 protein comes from TCRdb applying MiXCR to the multiplex PCR reads. The sample consists of around 600,000 distinct CDR3 sequences, about 14% of them appearing once. These data originate in a study of T cells in Graves' hyperthyroidism and ophthalmopathy. V shed 7 bases, J shed 3 bases, and the junction held 10 bases outside the gene matches. The CDR3 is 16 residues long. CDR1 is MDHEN, CDR2 SYDVKM, per germline.

The sequence was collected from a woman aged 45-60 years with Graves' ophthalmopathy. This sequence joins TRBV28 and TRBJ2-2; the match to TRBD2 covers 8 bases. Sequenced: blood. The CDR3 DNA sequence: TGTGCCAGCACCCTTCCCCGGGGGGGGGACACCGGGGAGCTGTTTTTT. It translates to CASTLPRGGDTGELFF. Filled out from reference TRBV28 and TRBJ2-2, the complete variable domain reads DVKVTQSSRYLVKRTGEKVFLECVQDMDHENMFWYRQDPGLGLRLIYFSYDVKMKEKGDIPEGYSVSREKKERFSLILESASTNQTSMYLCASTLPRGGDTGELFFGEGSRLTVL.